A single sample gave rise to the 5 T cell receptor beta chains below, sequenced in a study of blood T cell repertoires in COVID-19. The protocol was immunoSEQ multiplex PCR, while the TCRdb copy is restricted to in-frame clones and leaves out a portion. The sample includes 200,000 to 250,000 clones, 88% of them seen just once. The sequencing sample was made of PBMCs or T cells enriched from blood (not recorded which). The receptors come from a woman aged 25 to 39 who had recovered from COVID-19.

This chain uses TRBV6-5 with TRBJ1-5; 7 bases agree with TRBD1. J lost 3 bases, V lost 6 bases, and 5 bases had no gene match. This CDR3 contains 14 residues. CDR1 MNHEY and CDR2 SVGAGI come from the germline V gene. The CDR3 region is CASRGDSVNQPQHF. Here the CDR3 DNA reads TGTGCCAGCAGAGGGGACAGCGTCAATCAGCCCCAGCATTTT.

This chain joins TRBV7-2 and TRBJ1-5, with D possibly matching TRBD1 (5 bases). The CDR3 has 15 residues. V lost 2 bases, J lost 7 bases, and 15 bases lay in between. Germline CDR1 and CDR2: SGHTA and FQGNSA. CDR3 region: CASSLKTGEWQPQHF. For the CDR3, the DNA is TGTGCCAGCAGCTTAAAAACGGGGGAGTGGCAGCCCCAGCATTTT.

The count of this clone is one. The gene calls are TRBV6-6 and TRBJ2-2; D is unclear. CDR3 length: 14 amino acids. Trimming cost V 6 bases and J 6 bases, with 14 bases left between them. Germline values: CDR1 MNHNY, CDR2 SVGAGI (reference sequence). CDR3 in DNA: TGTGCCAGCAGCCTCAGGTTTGAATCCGGGGAGCTGTTTTTT. Its protein is CASSLRFESGELFF.

The chain links TRBV5-6 to TRBJ2-3; 9 positions match TRBD1. The germline V gene has CDR1 SGHDT and CDR2 YYEEEE. J lost 8 bases, V lost 4 bases, and 14 bases had no gene match. This CDR3 contains 16 residues. The DNA of the CDR3 is TGTGCCAGCAGCATTACAGGGGGCTCAGCCGGGCGTACGCAGTATTTT. It codes for CASSITGGSAGRTQYF.

V usage is TRBV29-1 and J usage is TRBJ1-1, with a tentative D call TRBD1 (6 bases). The CDR3 sequence is 13 residues long. Looked up from germline, CDR1 is SQVTM and CDR2 is ANQGSEA. Between the trimmed V and J ends, which lost 1 base and 5 bases, there was a span of 11 bases. CDR3 loop: CSVEVLRGTEAFF. CDR3 bases: TGCAGCGTTGAAGTGCTGAGGGGGACTGAAGCTTTCTTT.